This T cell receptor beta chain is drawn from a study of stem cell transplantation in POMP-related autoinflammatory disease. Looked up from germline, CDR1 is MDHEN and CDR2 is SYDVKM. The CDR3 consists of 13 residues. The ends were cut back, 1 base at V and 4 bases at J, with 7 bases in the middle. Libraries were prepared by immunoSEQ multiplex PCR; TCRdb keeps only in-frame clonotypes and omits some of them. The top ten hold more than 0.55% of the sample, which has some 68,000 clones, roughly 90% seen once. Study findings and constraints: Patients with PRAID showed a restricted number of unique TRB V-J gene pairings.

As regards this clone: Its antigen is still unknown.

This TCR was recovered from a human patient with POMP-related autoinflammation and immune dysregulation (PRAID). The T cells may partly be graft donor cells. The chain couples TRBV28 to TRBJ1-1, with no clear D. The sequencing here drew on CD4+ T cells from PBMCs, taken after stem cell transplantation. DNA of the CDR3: TGTGCCAGCAGTTTATCCACCGGCACTGAAGCTTTCTTT. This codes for CASSLSTGTEAFF.